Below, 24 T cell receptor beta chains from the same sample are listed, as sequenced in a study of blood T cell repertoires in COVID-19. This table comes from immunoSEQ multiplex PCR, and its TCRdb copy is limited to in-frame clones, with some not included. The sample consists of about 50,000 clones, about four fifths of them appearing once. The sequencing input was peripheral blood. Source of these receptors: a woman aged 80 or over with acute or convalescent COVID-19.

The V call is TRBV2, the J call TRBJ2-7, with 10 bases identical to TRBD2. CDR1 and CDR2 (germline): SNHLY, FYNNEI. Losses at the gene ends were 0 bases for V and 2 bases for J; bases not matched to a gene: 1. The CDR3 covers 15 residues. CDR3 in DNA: TGTGCCAGCAGTGAAGCTAGCGGGGGGCCCTACGAGCAGTACTTC. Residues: CASSEASGGPYEQYF.

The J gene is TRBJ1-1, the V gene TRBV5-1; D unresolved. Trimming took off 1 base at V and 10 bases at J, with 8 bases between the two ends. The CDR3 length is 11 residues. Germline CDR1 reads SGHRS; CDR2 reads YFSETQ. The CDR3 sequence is CASSLSLVAFF. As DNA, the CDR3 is TGCGCCAGCAGCTTGAGCTTAGTAGCTTTCTTT. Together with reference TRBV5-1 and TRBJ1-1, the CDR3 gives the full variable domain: KAGVTQTPRYLIKTRGQQVTLSCSPISGHRSVSWYQQTPGQGLQFLFEYFSETQRNKGNFPGRFSGRQFSNSRSEMNVSTLELGDSALYLCASSLSLVAFFGQGTRLTVV.

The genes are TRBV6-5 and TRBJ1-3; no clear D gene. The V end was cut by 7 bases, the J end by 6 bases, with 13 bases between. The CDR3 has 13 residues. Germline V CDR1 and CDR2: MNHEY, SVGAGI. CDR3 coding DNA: TGTGCCAGCACCACAGTGGGTACAAACACCATATATTTT. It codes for CASTTVGTNTIYF.

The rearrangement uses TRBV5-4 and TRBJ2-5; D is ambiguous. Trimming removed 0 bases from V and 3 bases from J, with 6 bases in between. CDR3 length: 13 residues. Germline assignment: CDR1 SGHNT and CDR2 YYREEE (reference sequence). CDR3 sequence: CASSLGGKETQYF. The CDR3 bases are TGTGCCAGCAGCTTGGGAGGTAAAGAGACCCAGTACTTC.

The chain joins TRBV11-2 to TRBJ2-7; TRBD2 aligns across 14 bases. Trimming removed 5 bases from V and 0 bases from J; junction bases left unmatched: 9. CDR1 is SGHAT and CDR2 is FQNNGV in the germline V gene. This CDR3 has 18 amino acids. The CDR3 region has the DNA TGTGCCAGCAGCAAGGGGACTAGCGGGGGACATAGCTCCTACGAGCAGTACTTC. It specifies CASSKGTSGGHSSYEQYF.

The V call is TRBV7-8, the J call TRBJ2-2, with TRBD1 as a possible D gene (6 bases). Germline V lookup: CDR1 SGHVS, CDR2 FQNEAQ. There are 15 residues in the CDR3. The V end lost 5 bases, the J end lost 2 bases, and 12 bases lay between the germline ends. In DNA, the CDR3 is TGTGCCAGCAGCCCATCAGGGGTAAACACCGGGGAGCTGTTTTTT. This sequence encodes CASSPSGVNTGELFF. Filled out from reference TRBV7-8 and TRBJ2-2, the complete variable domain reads GAGVSQSPRYKVAKRGQDVALRCDPISGHVSLFWYQQALGQGPEFLTYFQNEAQLDKSGLPSDRFFAERPEGSVSTLKIQRTQQEDSAVYLCASSPSGVNTGELFFGEGSRLTVL.

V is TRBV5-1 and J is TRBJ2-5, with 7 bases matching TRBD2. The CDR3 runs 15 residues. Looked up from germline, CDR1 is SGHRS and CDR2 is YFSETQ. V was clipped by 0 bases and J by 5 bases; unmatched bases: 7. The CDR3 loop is CASSLDPAGTETQYF. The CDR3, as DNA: TGCGCCAGCAGCTTGGATCCAGCGGGGACGGAGACCCAGTACTTC.

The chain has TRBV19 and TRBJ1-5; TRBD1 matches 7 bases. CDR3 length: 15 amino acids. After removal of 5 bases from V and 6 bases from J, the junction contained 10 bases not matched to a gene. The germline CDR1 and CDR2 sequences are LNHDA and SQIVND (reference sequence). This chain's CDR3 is CASSPLDRVVQPQHF. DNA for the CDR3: TGTGCCAGTAGTCCCCTCGACAGGGTGGTTCAGCCCCAGCATTTT.

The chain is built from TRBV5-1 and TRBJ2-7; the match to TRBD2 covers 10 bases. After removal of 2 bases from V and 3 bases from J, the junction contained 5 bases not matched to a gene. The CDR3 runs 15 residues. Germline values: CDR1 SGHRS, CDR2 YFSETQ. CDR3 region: CASSFTSGVLYEQYF. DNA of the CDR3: TGCGCCAGCAGCTTTACTAGCGGGGTCCTCTACGAGCAGTACTTC.

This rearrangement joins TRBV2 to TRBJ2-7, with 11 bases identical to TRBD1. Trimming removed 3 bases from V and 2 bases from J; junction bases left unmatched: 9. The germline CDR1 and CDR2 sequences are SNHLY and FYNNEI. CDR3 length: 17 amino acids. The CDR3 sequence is CASSEGTGGIVAYEQYF. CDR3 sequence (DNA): TGTGCCAGCAGTGAGGGGACAGGGGGGATTGTGGCCTACGAGCAGTACTTC.

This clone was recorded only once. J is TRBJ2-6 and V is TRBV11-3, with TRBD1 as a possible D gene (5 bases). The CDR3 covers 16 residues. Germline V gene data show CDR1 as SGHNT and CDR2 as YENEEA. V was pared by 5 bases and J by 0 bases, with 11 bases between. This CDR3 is CASSARQSSGANVLTF. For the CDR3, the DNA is TGTGCCAGCAGCGCCCGACAGAGCTCTGGGGCCAACGTCCTGACTTTC.

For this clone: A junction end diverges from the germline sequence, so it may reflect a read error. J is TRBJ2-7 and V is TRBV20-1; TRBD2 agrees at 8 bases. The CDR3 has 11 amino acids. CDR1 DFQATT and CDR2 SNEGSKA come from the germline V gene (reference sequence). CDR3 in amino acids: CSAREQSTSVF. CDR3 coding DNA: TGCAGTGCTAGAGAACAGTCGACTAGCGTCTTC.

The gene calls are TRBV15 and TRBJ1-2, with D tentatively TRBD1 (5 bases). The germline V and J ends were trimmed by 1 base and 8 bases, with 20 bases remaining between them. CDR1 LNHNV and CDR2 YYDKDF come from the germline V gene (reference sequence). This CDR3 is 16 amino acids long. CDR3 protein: CATSRGFGTLLVGYTF. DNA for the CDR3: TGTGCCACCAGCAGAGGGTTCGGGACTCTTTTAGTGGGCTACACCTTC.

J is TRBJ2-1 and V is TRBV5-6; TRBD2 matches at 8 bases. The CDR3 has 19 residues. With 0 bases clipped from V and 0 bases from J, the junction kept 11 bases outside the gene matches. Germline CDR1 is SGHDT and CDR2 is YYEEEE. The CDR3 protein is CASSLGVAGYDDSYNEQFF. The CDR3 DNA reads TGTGCCAGCAGCTTGGGAGTAGCGGGGTATGATGACTCCTACAATGAGCAGTTCTTC.

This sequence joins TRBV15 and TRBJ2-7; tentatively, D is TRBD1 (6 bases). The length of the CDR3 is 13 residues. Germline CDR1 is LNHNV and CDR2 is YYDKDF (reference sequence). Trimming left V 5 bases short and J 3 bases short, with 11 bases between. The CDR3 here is CATSWDTRYEQYF. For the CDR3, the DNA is TGTGCCACCAGCTGGGACACCCGCTACGAGCAGTACTTC.

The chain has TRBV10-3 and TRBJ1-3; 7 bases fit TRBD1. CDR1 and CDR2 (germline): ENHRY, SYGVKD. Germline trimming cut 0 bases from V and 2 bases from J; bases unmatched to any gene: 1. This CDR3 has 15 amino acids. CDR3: CAISESGTAGNTIYF. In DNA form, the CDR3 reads TGTGCCATCAGTGAGTCGGGGACAGCTGGAAACACCATATATTTT.

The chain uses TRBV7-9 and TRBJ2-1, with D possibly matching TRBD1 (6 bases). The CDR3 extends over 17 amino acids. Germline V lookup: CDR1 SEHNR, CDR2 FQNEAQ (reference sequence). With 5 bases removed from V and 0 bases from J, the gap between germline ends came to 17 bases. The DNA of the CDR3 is TGTGCCAGCAGCCTACAGGGTCGGGTCGGCTCCTACAATGAGCAGTTCTTC. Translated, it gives CASSLQGRVGSYNEQFF.

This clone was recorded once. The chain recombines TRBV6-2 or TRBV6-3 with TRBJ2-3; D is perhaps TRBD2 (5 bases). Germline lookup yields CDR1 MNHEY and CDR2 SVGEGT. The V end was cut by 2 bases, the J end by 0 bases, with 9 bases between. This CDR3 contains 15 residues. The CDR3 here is CASSYRRKSTDTQYF. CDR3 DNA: TGTGCCAGCAGTTACAGGAGGAAGAGCACAGATACGCAGTATTTT.

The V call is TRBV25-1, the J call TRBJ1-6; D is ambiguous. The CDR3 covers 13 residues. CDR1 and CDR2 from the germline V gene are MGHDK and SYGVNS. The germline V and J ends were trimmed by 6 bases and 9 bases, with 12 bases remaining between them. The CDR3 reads CASRRTVGSPLHF. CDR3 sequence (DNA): TGTGCCAGCAGGAGAACGGTCGGTTCACCCCTCCACTTT.

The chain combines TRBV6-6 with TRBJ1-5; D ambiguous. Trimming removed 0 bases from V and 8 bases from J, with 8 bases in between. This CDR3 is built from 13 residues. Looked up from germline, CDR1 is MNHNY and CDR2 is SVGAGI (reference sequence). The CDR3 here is CASSYSTYEPQHF. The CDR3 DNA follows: TGTGCCAGCAGTTACTCGACTTACGAGCCCCAGCATTTT.

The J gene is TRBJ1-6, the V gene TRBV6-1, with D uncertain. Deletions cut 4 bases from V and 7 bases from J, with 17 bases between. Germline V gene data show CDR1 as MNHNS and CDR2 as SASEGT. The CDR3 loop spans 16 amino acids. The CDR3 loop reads CASSVVPAPENSPLHF. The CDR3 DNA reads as TGTGCCAGCAGTGTGGTCCCAGCGCCAGAGAATTCACCCCTCCACTTT.

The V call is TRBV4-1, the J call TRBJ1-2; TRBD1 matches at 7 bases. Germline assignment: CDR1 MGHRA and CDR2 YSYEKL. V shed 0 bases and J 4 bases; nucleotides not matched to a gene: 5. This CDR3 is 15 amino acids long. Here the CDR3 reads CASSQDPRDSYGYTF. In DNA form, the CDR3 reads TGCGCCAGCAGCCAAGATCCCCGGGACAGCTATGGCTACACCTTC.

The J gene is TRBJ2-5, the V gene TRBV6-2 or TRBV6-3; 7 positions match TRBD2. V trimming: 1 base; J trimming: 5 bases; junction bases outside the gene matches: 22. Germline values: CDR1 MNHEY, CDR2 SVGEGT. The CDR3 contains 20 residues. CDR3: CASSYLAGTGGSGWVETQYF. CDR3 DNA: TGTGCCAGCAGTTACTTGGCCGGGACGGGGGGTAGCGGTTGGGTGGAGACCCAGTACTTC.

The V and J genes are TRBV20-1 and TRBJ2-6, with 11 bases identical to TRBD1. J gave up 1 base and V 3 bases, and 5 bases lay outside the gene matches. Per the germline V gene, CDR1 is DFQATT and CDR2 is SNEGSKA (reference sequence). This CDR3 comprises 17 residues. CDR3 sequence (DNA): TGCAGTGCTAGTAGGACAGGGGGCTTATCTGGGGCCAACGTCCTGACTTTC. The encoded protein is CSASRTGGLSGANVLTF.